These 8 T cell receptor beta chains were sequenced from one sample in a study of glioma-infiltrating T cells. The iRepertoire nested amplicon-rescue multiplex PCR amplified TCR alpha and beta CDR3s from RNA. TCRdb ran MiXCR on the multiplex PCR reads and lists one entry per CDR3 protein. The data contain approximately 12,000 distinct CDR3 sequences, 26% of them seen just once; the ten biggest clones take up 35% to 50%. Specimen: glioma tissue, nonneoplastic brain tissue, or PBMCs (not recorded which). All receptors derive from a human donor with low-grade glioma or glioblastoma, undergoing nonglioma brain surgery, or in good health (not recorded which).

The chain carries TRBV5-6 and TRBJ1-6; 7 bases map to TRBD1. The germline V gene encodes CDR1 SGHDT and CDR2 YYEEEE. With V trimmed by 4 bases and J by 1 base, 5 bases remained unmatched. This CDR3 is 16 amino acids long. The CDR3 DNA reads as TGTGCCAGCAGCCACCGGGACAGTTCCTATAATTCACCCCTCCACTTT. This gives the protein CASSHRDSSYNSPLHF.

This clonotype was detected a few times. A much larger clone lies a single base off, so this may be a read error. The genes are TRBV2 and TRBJ2-7; D gene unclear. This CDR3 is 13 amino acids long. Between the trimmed V and J ends, which lost 10 bases and 3 bases, there was a span of 16 bases. Germline assignment: CDR1 SNHLY and CDR2 FYNNEI. CDR3 nucleotide sequence: TGTGCCACAAGCAGGAGAAGAAGCTACGAGCAGTACTTC. Translation gives CATSRRRSYEQYF.

This clonotype appeared a few times. The conserved final phenylalanine or tryptophan is absent from the CDR3, which likely points to a read error. The chain couples TRBV27 to TRBJ2-7; D may be TRBD2 (6 bases). Germline V gene sequence: CDR1 MNHEY, CDR2 SMNVEV (reference sequence). V lost 0 bases, J lost 0 bases, and 9 bases lay in between. The CDR3 consists of 15 residues. The CDR3 bases are TGTGCCAGCAGTTTATCGGGGACTGCCTCCTACGAGCAGTACCTC. Translated, it gives CASSLSGTASYEQYL.

This clonotype was recorded many times. CDR3 nucleotides: TGTGCCAGCAGCCAAGCGGAAAGTGAGCAGTTCTTC. This gives the protein CASSQAESEQFF. This rearrangement joins TRBV3-1 to TRBJ2-1; D ambiguous. Germline CDR1 is LGHDT and CDR2 is YNNKEL (reference sequence). CDR3 size: 12 residues. Deletions cut 1 base from V and 9 bases from J, with 7 bases between.

By proportion, this clonotype is medium-sized. The V and J genes are TRBV6-1 and TRBJ2-2; D is unresolved. Germline values: CDR1 MNHNS, CDR2 SASEGT. This CDR3 is built from 14 residues. Trimming took 2 bases from V and 5 from J, leaving 9 bases between them. The CDR3 coding sequence is TGTGCCAGCAGTGAAAGAAGGAGAACCGGGGAGCTGTTTTTT. It is translated as CASSERRRTGELFF.

In the case of this clonotype: A much more abundant neighbour one base away suggests this may be a read error. The V gene is TRBV28, the J gene TRBJ2-1, with D uncertain. Deletions cut 3 bases from V and 16 bases from J, with 13 bases between. This CDR3 is 11 amino acids long. In germline, CDR1 is MDHEN, CDR2 SYDVKM. CDR3 nucleotides: TGTGCCAGCAGTTTTCATCGAAAGAGATTCTTC. The encoded protein is CASSFHRKRFF.

Note on this clonotype: Possible read error: a much larger clone is one base away. The chain joins TRBV20-1 to TRBJ2-7; 9 bases map to TRBD1. Per germline, CDR1 DFQATT and CDR2 SNEGSKA (reference sequence). With V trimmed by 2 bases and J by 5 bases, 10 bases remained unmatched. There are 15 residues in the CDR3. Here the CDR3 reads CSARYGTGYFHEQYF. The CDR3 nucleotides are TGCAGTGCTAGATATGGGACAGGGTATTTCCACGAGCAGTACTTC.

This clonotype was recorded at least ten times. Here the CDR3 DNA reads TGTGCCACCAGTGAGACTACAGGGGGCCTCCAGCCCCAGCATTTT. It specifies CATSETTGGLQPQHF. The chain has TRBV24-1 and TRBJ1-5; 9 bases are a match to TRBD1. V shed 4 bases and J 7 bases; nucleotides not matched to a gene: 7. The CDR3 length is 15 residues. CDR1 and CDR2 (germline): KGHDR, SFDVKD.